Below are 9 T cell receptor beta chains sequenced from a single sample in a study of human T cells and chemical hapten exposure. Time point noted: patch test 1, 2 weeks after DPC sensitization. Indicated treatment: therapeutic diphenylcyclopropenone sensitization with weekly scalp DPC. TCRdb used MiXCR to reprocess the RACE reads, holding one entry per CDR3 protein. The sample lists about 340,000 distinct CDR3 sequences; around 7% were seen once. The sequenced sample was whole blood, obtained in connection with sensitization to the hapten diphenylcyclopropenone (DPC). These receptors were taken from a woman aged 18-35 years with alopecia areata. Some clones in this sample may be carry-over from other donors' samples.

In this sample, this clonotype turned up a few times. The gene calls are TRBV4-2 and TRBJ2-3, with D tentatively TRBD1 or TRBD2 (5 bases each). CDR3 length: 16 amino acids. V shed 5 bases and J shed 0 bases, with 15 bases lying between them. Germline V gives CDR1 LGHNA, CDR2 YNFKEQ. CDR3 DNA: TGTGCCAGCAGCTTACCGGGGACCTCTAGCACAGATACGCAGTATTTT. Translating it yields CASSLPGTSSTDTQYF.

There are many counts of this clonotype. The chain carries TRBV11-3 and TRBJ2-3; D perhaps matches TRBD1 (6 bases). CDR3 size: 15 residues. Per the germline V gene, CDR1 is SGHNT and CDR2 is YENEEA. Trimming stripped 4 bases from V and 4 bases from J, with 15 bases between. CDR3 DNA sequence: TGTGCCAGCAGCTCACAGGGAAAGGCCGCAGATACGCAGTATTTT. It codes for CASSSQGKAADTQYF. Filled out from reference TRBV11-3 and TRBJ2-3, the complete variable domain reads EAGVVQSPRYKIIEKKQPVAFWCNPISGHNTLYWYLQNLGQGPELLIRYENEEAVDDSQLPKDRFSAERLKGVDSTLKIQPAELGDSAVYLCASSSQGKAADTQYFGPGTRLTVL.

In this sample, this clonotype turned up many times. The chain carries TRBV11-2 and TRBJ1-3; no reliable D call. V was shortened by 0 bases and J by 10 bases, with 7 bases between the two germline ends. The CDR3 sequence is 12 residues long. CDR1 is SGHAT, CDR2 FQNNGV, per germline. The CDR3 protein is CASSLEELTIYF. The CDR3 DNA follows: TGTGCCAGCAGCTTAGAGGAACTTACCATATATTTT. The variable domain in full, completed from reference TRBV11-2 and TRBJ1-3, reads EAGVAQSPRYKIIEKRQSVAFWCNPISGHATLYWYQQILGQGPKLLIQFQNNGVVDDSQLPKDRFSAERLKGVDSTLKIQPAKLEDSAVYLCASSLEELTIYFGEGSWLTVV.

The chain joins TRBV4-3 to TRBJ2-7; TRBD2 matches at 9 bases. The CDR3 runs to 16 residues. CDR1 and CDR2 from the germline V gene are LGHNA and YSLEER. With V trimmed by 1 base and J by 2 bases, 6 bases remained unmatched. This CDR3 is CASSQGLAEDAYEQYF. In DNA, the CDR3 is TGCGCCAGCAGCCAAGGACTAGCGGAGGATGCCTACGAGCAGTACTTC.

This clonotype has ten or more counts. This chain uses TRBV25-1 with TRBJ2-3, with a weak D call TRBD1 (7 bases). The CDR3 totals 18 residues. Per the germline V gene, CDR1 is MGHDK and CDR2 is SYGVNS. V was cut by 4 bases and J by 8 bases, with 28 bases left in between. CDR3 in amino acids: CASSGGGRGGLRFGTQYF. In DNA form, the CDR3 reads TGTGCCAGCAGTGGAGGGGGCCGAGGGGGACTCCGCTTCGGTACGCAGTATTTT.

This clonotype was detected a few times. The genes are TRBV10-3 and TRBJ2-1, with 10 nucleotides matching TRBD1. Losses at the gene ends were 0 bases for V and 8 bases for J; bases not matched to a gene: 4. From germline, CDR1 is ENHRY and CDR2 SYGVKD. The CDR3 is 15 residues long. The DNA of the CDR3 is TGTGCCATCAGTGAGTCGAGGACAGGGGGGGATGAGCAGTTCTTC. It codes for CAISESRTGGDEQFF.

The genes are TRBV6-6 and TRBJ2-1, with 10 nucleotides matching TRBD1. CDR1 is MNHNY, CDR2 SVGAGI, per germline (reference sequence). This CDR3 comprises 14 residues. After removal of 5 bases from V and 8 bases from J, the junction contained 6 bases not matched to a gene. The CDR3 reads CASSGGQGIHEQFF. CDR3 DNA sequence: TGTGCCAGCAGTGGGGGACAGGGGATACATGAGCAGTTCTTC.

In its sample, this clonotype was seen a few times. This chain connects TRBV6-5 to TRBJ2-5, with a possible D match to TRBD1 (6 bases). This CDR3 comprises 14 residues. The germline V gene has CDR1 MNHEY and CDR2 SVGAGI. V dropped 2 bases and J dropped 4 bases, with 11 bases sitting between them. The CDR3 loop reads CASSYAQGRETQYF. CDR3 nucleotides: TGTGCCAGCAGTTACGCCCAGGGGCGAGAGACCCAGTACTTC.

The J gene is TRBJ2-7, the V gene TRBV6-2 or TRBV6-3; no reliable D call. Trimming shortened V by 5 bases and J by 2 bases, and 10 bases separated the two germline ends. From germline, CDR1 is MNHEY and CDR2 SVGEGT. The CDR3 is made up of 13 amino acids. CDR3 in DNA: TGTGCCAGCAGTCGGGCCGGCCCCTACGAGCAGTACTTC. This encodes CASSRAGPYEQYF.